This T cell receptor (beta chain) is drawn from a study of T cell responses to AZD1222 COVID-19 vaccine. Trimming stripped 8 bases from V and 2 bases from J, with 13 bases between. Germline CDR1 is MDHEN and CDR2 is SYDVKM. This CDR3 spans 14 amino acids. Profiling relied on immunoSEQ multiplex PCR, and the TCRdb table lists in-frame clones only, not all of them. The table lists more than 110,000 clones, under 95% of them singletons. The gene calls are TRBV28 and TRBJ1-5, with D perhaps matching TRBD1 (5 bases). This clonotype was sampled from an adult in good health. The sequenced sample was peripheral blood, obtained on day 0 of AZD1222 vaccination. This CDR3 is CASRFVGGNQPQHF. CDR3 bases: TGTGCCAGCCGGTTTGTAGGGGGCAATCAGCCCCAGCATTTT.